This T cell receptor beta chain was obtained from a study of a mutant IDH1 vaccine in newly diagnosed glioma. Overall study: The earlier regimen, radiotherapy, temozolomide, or both, was most often both.

CDR1 is PRHDT, CDR2 FYEKMQ, per germline (reference sequence). V lost 2 bases, J lost 0 bases, and 14 bases lay in between. The CDR3 has 17 residues. Details on this clone: Its specificity is unknown.

The assay was immunoSEQ multiplex PCR, and TCRdb's table has in-frame clones only and misses some. The sample lists about 70,000 clones, about 86% occurring once. Overall study results and limits: Pseudoprogression apparently tracked independently of changes in top peripheral T cell clonotypes. Most patients, 85% to 95%, showed vaccine-induced immune responses.

Documented time point: baseline, week 1 (first vaccination visit). Sample treatment: pre-vaccination baseline after standard-of-care therapy. The donors' diagnosis was new WHO grade 3 or 4 astrocytoma that was IDH1-mutant and ATRX-lost. The chain couples TRBV13 to TRBJ1-3; D might be TRBD1 (6 bases). Sequenced material: peripheral blood mononuclear cells (PBMCs), taken from a glioma patient treated with radiotherapy, temozolomide or both. This receptor was identified in a woman aged 18-29 years with glioma. Some clones in this sample may be carry-over from other donors' samples. The CDR3 region is CASSLPVGAASGNTIYF. DNA for the CDR3: TGTGCCAGCAGCTTACCGGTGGGGGCAGCCTCTGGAAACACCATATATTTT.